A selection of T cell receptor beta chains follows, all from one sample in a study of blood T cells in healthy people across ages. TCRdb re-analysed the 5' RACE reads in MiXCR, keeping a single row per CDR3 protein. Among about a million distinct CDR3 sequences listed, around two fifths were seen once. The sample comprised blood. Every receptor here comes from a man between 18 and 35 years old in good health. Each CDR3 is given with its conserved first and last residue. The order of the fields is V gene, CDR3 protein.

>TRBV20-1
CSPLSGNQPQHF
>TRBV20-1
CSPHGRETQYF
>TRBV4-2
CASSPQQGGTEAFF
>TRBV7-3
CASSLKPGAINTEAFF
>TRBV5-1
CASSLQSAWASTEAFF
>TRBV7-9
CASSFPIGVGGEKLFF
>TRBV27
CASSLSWSGGPTDTQYF
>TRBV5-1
CASRRTEYNEQFF
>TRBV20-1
CSAATGFNEKLFF
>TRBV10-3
CAINEGGIAKNIQYF
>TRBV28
CASNAGGSYEQYF
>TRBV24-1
CATDRGNTGELFF
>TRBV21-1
CASSKENRIYEQYF
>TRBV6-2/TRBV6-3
CASRPPDRVGRSSYNEQYF
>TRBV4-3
CASSHLGKGAHTGGLFF
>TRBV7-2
CASSLAPGQGGDNEKLFF
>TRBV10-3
CAISVGGVADTQYF
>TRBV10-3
CAISGSGERSYEQYF
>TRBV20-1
CSTGGAGTDTQYF
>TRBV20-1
CRPTGTSSTDTQYF
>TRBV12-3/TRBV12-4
CASSLYRPEQFF
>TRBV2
CASSETRGDQPQHF
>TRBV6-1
CGSSEEWWDYGYTF
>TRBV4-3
CASSQGTGYPAEAFF
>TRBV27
CASSLSRAGSDTQYF
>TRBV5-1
CASSALPGELFF
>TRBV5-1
CASSLVELAGTDTQYF
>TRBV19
CASSMNRDRGLGNQPQHF
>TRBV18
CASSPISESSYNEQFF
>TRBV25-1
CASSDPEGYTF